The present T cell receptor (beta chain) was sequenced within a study of T cells in Graves' hyperthyroidism and ophthalmopathy. Germline V lookup: CDR1 DFQATT, CDR2 SNEGSKA (reference sequence). This CDR3 has 13 residues. Trimming at V came to 3 bases and at J to 9 bases, leaving 8 bases not matched to a gene. The TCR beta CDR3 regions underwent amplification using RNA transcripts as the source. The TCR CDR3 first-round RT-PCR relied on the HTBI primer set. TCRdb reprocessed the multiplex PCR reads via MiXCR and lists one record per CDR3 protein. The data contain approximately 700,000 distinct CDR3 sequences, around 15% of them singletons.

The sample was blood. The chain couples TRBV20-1 to TRBJ2-1, with 7 bases identical to TRBD2. The origin of this receptor is a man in his late teens or twenties with Graves' hyperthyroidism. CDR3 nucleotide sequence: TGCAGTGCTAGCAGCGGGGCCCGACTTGAGCAGTTCTTC. It translates to CSASSGARLEQFF.